A single T cell receptor beta chain is shown here with its context. This entry is derived from a study of T cells in Graves' hyperthyroidism and ophthalmopathy. Turning to the study itself: Sampling of peripheral blood happened at initial diagnosis, prior to any treatment.

The CDR3 is 16 residues long. Per the germline V gene, CDR1 is SGHDN and CDR2 is FVKESK. Trimming shortened V by 0 bases and J by 6 bases, and 17 bases separated the two germline ends. Using RNA transcripts as the source, TCR beta CDR3 regions were amplified. RT-PCR in the first round (using the HTBI primer set) targeted the TCR CDR3. From the multiplex PCR reads, TCRdb called clonotypes with MiXCR, one entry per CDR3 protein. The table shows about 290,000 distinct CDR3 sequences, with approximately 14% occurring only once. Uncontrolled infection, other autoimmune disease, pregnancy or lactation disqualified patients from enrolment.

Sequenced material: blood. V usage is TRBV14 and J usage is TRBJ1-1; D is uncertain. The TCR originated in a woman in her 40s with Graves' hyperthyroidism. The CDR3 protein is CASSQERAGPWAEAFF. The DNA for the CDR3 is TGTGCCAGCAGCCAAGAACGGGCGGGCCCTTGGGCTGAAGCTTTCTTT.